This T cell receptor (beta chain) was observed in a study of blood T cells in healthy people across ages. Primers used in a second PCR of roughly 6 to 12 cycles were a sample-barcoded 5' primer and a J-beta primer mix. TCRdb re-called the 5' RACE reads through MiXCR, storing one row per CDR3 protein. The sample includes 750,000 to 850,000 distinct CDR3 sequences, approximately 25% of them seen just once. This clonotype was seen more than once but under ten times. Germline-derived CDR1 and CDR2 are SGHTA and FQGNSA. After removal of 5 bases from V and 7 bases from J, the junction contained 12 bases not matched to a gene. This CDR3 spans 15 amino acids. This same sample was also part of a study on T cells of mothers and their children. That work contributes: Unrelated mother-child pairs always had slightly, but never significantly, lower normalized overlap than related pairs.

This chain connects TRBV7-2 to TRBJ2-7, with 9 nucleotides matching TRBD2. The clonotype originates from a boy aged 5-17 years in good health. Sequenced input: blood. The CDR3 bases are TGTGCCAGCAGCACCCCTCGCGGGGGGGCCGAAGAGCAGTACTTC. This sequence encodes CASSTPRGGAEEQYF.